This T cell receptor (beta chain) derives from a study of CD8+ T cells in alopecia areata. Whole-study context: Administration of oral tofacitinib to treated patients was at 5 to 10 mg twice daily.

Notes on this clone: Its target is unknown.

Alopecia areata patients had lesional scalp punch biopsies and peripheral blood taken from them. Both CD4+ and CD8+ T cells were separated by sorting PBMCs. TCR sequencing used cDNA made by reverse transcription of extracted RNA. Generated by immunoSEQ multiplex PCR, the TCRdb table keeps only in-frame clones and is missing some. The data show under 70,000 clones, roughly 61% seen once. The study, taken as a whole, reports: Resident alphabeta T-cell populations of normal skin are likewise subject to sequencing in scalp samples.

The CDR3 has 15 residues. Trimming took 0 bases from V and 5 from J, leaving 14 bases between them. Germline V gene data show CDR1 as SGHNT and CDR2 as YYREEE (reference sequence). The TCR sequence derives from a human donor with alopecia areata. The source was CD8+ T cells sorted from blood, collected at week 0. The rearrangement uses TRBV5-4 and TRBJ2-5; either TRBD1 or TRBD2 may supply D (5 bases each). The CDR3 loop is CASSLGQGTGETQYF. CDR3 nucleotide sequence: TGTGCCAGCAGCTTGGGGCAAGGGACCGGGGAGACCCAGTACTTC.